These 25 T cell receptor beta chains were sequenced from one sample in a study of blood T cell repertoires in COVID-19. Clones were sequenced by immunoSEQ multiplex PCR, and TCRdb holds only the in-frame ones, with some missing. The sample has roughly 300,000 clones, more than 70% seen once; the top ten hold around 6%. The specimen was peripheral blood. These receptors were taken from a man younger than 30 who had recovered from COVID-19.

This clone was observed once. This sequence joins TRBV6-6 and TRBJ1-2; 9 bases match TRBD1. Germline CDR1 is MNHNY and CDR2 is SVGAGI (reference sequence). The trim removed 5 bases at V and 7 bases at J, leaving 14 bases unmatched. The CDR3 length is 16 residues. The CDR3: CASSRARGQGSSGYTF. The CDR3 nucleotides are TGTGCCAGCAGTCGAGCCAGGGGACAGGGTTCAAGTGGCTACACCTTC.

This chain joins TRBV12-3 or TRBV12-4 and TRBJ2-1; possible D gene TRBD1, 6 bases. V was pared by 5 bases and J by 10 bases, with 12 bases between. The CDR3 extends over 12 amino acids. The CDR3: CASSDLGTEQFF. DNA of the CDR3: TGTGCCAGCAGTGATCTTGGGACAGAGCAGTTCTTC.

This chain connects TRBV4-1 to TRBJ2-3; possible D gene TRBD2, 6 bases. This CDR3 has 16 residues. CDR1 and CDR2 from the germline V gene are MGHRA and YSYEKL. Trimming cost V 0 bases and J 0 bases, with 10 bases left between them. CDR3 DNA: TGCGCCAGCAGCCAAGAAGGAGGGCCCAGCACAGATACGCAGTATTTT. Its translation: CASSQEGGPSTDTQYF.

Remarks on this clone: This CDR3 is also generated by other DNA sequences in the sample. The chain joins TRBV10-3 to TRBJ1-1, with TRBD1 identical over 8 bases. Germline CDR1 is ENHRY and CDR2 is SYGVKD. This CDR3 is built from 13 residues. J was trimmed by 4 bases and V by 6 bases; bases with no gene match: 4. DNA of the CDR3: TGTGCCATCAGGGGAACAGGGGGCACTGAAGCTTTCTTT. It specifies CAIRGTGGTEAFF.

V usage is TRBV19 and J usage is TRBJ2-7, with a weak D call TRBD2 (5 bases). V was shortened by 3 bases and J by 1 base, with 10 bases between the two germline ends. The germline V gene has CDR1 LNHDA and CDR2 SQIVND (reference sequence). This CDR3 has 14 amino acids. The CDR3 loop is CASSMDGGSYEQYF. The CDR3 bases are TGTGCCAGTAGTATGGACGGAGGATCCTACGAGCAGTACTTC.

The chain is built from TRBV6-5 and TRBJ2-7, with D perhaps TRBD2 (6 bases). Germline V gives CDR1 MNHEY, CDR2 SVGAGI. This CDR3 region has 15 residues. V lost 6 bases, J lost 3 bases, and 18 bases lay in between. The CDR3 loop reads CASSHKASAYYEQYF. In nucleotides, the CDR3 is TGTGCCAGCAGCCACAAGGCTAGCGCCTACTACGAGCAGTACTTC.

The J gene is TRBJ1-1, the V gene TRBV19, with TRBD1 matching over 7 bases. The CDR3 spans 15 residues. Trimming at V came to 4 bases and at J to 3 bases, leaving 8 bases not matched to a gene. CDR1 is LNHDA and CDR2 is SQIVND in the germline V gene (reference sequence). Here the CDR3 reads CASSTDRVLHTEAFF. The CDR3 DNA reads TGTGCCAGTAGTACCGACAGGGTTTTACACACTGAAGCTTTCTTT. Full variable domain (rest looked up from reference TRBV19 and TRBJ1-1): DGGITQSPKYLFRKEGQNVTLSCEQNLNHDAMYWYRQDPGQGLRLIYYSQIVNDFQKGDIAEGYSVSREKKESFPLTVTSAQKNPTAFYLCASSTDRVLHTEAFFGQGTRLTVV.

This chain uses TRBV9 with TRBJ1-1; D is uncertain. Trimming left V 0 bases short and J 1 base short, with 7 bases between. The germline V gene encodes CDR1 SGDLS and CDR2 YYNGEE. The CDR3 consists of 14 residues. The CDR3 loop is CASSVGATNTEAFF. The CDR3 DNA is TGTGCCAGCAGCGTAGGGGCGACGAACACTGAAGCTTTCTTT.

The genes are TRBV19 and TRBJ1-5, with TRBD1 identical over 9 bases. This CDR3 is built from 16 residues. Germline loops: CDR1 LNHDA, CDR2 SQIVND (reference sequence). V shed 4 bases and J 7 bases; nucleotides not matched to a gene: 11. The CDR3 region is CASSRTGVIGLQPQHF. In DNA, the CDR3 is TGTGCCAGTAGTAGGACAGGGGTAATTGGATTACAGCCCCAGCATTTT.

This chain uses TRBV18 with TRBJ2-1, with TRBD2 identical over 8 bases. With V trimmed by 0 bases and J by 6 bases, 7 bases remained unmatched. This CDR3 has 16 residues. Looked up from germline, CDR1 is KGHSH and CDR2 is LQKENI. CDR3 loop: CASSPPTSGALNEQFF. CDR3 in DNA: TGTGCCAGCTCACCACCAACTAGCGGAGCACTCAATGAGCAGTTCTTC.

The chain is built from TRBV6-2 or TRBV6-3 and TRBJ1-4; 7 positions match TRBD1. In germline, CDR1 is MNHEY, CDR2 SVGEGT. V shed 4 bases and J 6 bases; nucleotides not matched to a gene: 8. There are 15 residues in the CDR3. The CDR3 DNA sequence: TGTGCCAGCAGTTCCTTGGACAGGACCGATGAAAAACTGTTTTTT. This encodes CASSSLDRTDEKLFF.

This clone was recorded a few times. The chain uses TRBV6-5 and TRBJ1-1; TRBD1 might be the D (5 bases). The length of the CDR3 is 14 residues. Trimming left V 2 bases short and J 4 bases short, with 11 bases between. Germline V gives CDR1 MNHEY, CDR2 SVGAGI. CDR3 nucleotide sequence: TGTGCCAGCAGTTACGACGGGGGAGGCACTGAAGCTTTCTTT. This sequence encodes CASSYDGGGTEAFF.

The chain employs TRBV30 and TRBJ1-1; TRBD1 might be the D (6 bases). The germline V and J ends were trimmed by 4 bases and 1 base, with 16 bases remaining between them. This CDR3 region has 15 residues. Germline lookup yields CDR1 GTSNPN and CDR2 SVGIG (reference sequence). The CDR3 protein is CAWTIGGGPNTEAFF. The CDR3 bases are TGTGCCTGGACAATTGGGGGGGGCCCGAACACTGAAGCTTTCTTT.

The CDR3 nucleotides read TGCAGTGCTAGTTCAGGAGATGAGGGTGACACTGAAGCTTTCTTT. This codes for CSASSGDEGDTEAFF. This chain connects TRBV20-1 to TRBJ1-1; no reliable D call. The CDR3 covers 15 residues. V gave up 3 bases and J gave up 3 bases, with 17 bases separating them. Per the germline V gene, CDR1 is DFQATT and CDR2 is SNEGSKA (reference sequence).

The chain is built from TRBV18 and TRBJ1-1; perhaps TRBD1 as D (5 bases). There are 15 residues in the CDR3. Trimming pared 6 bases from V and 0 bases from J, leaving 14 bases between. Germline-derived CDR1 and CDR2 are KGHSH and LQKENI. CDR3 DNA sequence: TGTGCCAGCTCCCAAGGGCAGGGCATGAACACTGAAGCTTTCTTT. It specifies CASSQGQGMNTEAFF.

This CDR3 is CASSDPTGGAYGYTF. The CDR3 coding sequence is TGTGCCAGCAGTGACCCTACAGGGGGAGCGTATGGCTACACCTTC. This chain connects TRBV6-1 to TRBJ1-2; 8 bases agree with TRBD1. This CDR3 has 15 amino acids. Losses at the gene ends were 3 bases for V and 5 bases for J; bases not matched to a gene: 8. Germline CDR1 reads MNHNS; CDR2 reads SASEGT.

In the case of this clone: Other DNA sequences in this specimen translate into the identical CDR3. This chain links TRBV7-9 with TRBJ2-5; possible D gene TRBD2, 6 bases. The germline V gene encodes CDR1 SEHNR and CDR2 FQNEAQ (reference sequence). This CDR3 is built from 14 residues. V was pared by 0 bases and J by 1 base, with 6 bases between. CDR3 amino acids: CASSLAGGQETQYF. The DNA of the CDR3 is TGTGCCAGCAGCTTAGCGGGGGGCCAAGAGACCCAGTACTTC.

The gene calls are TRBV4-1 and TRBJ2-7; 7 bases agree with TRBD2. V was pared by 3 bases and J by 2 bases, with 7 bases of the junction left unmatched. CDR3 length: 15 residues. The V gene's germline CDR1 is MGHRA and CDR2 YSYEKL. CDR3 nucleotides: TGCGCCAGCAGCCAGCCGACTAGCACCACCTACGAGCAGTACTTC. Residues: CASSQPTSTTYEQYF.

The chain carries TRBV2 and TRBJ2-2; D is possibly TRBD1 (6 bases). The V gene's germline CDR1 is SNHLY and CDR2 FYNNEI. CDR3 length: 14 amino acids. The V gene lost 8 bases and the J gene lost 1 base, with 11 bases spanning the gap. In DNA, the CDR3 is TGTGCCAGCGGAGAGACAGGGAACACCGGGGAGCTGTTTTTT. Its translation is CASGETGNTGELFF. The complete variable domain, with remaining parts taken from reference TRBV2 and TRBJ2-2, reads EPEVTQTPSHQVTQMGQEVILRCVPISNHLYFYWYRQILGQKVEFLVSFYNNEISEKSEIFDDQFSVERPDGSNFTLKIRSTKLEDSAMYFCASGETGNTGELFFGEGSRLTVL.

The chain links TRBV6-5 to TRBJ2-2; weak D call: TRBD2 (6 bases). Trimming pared 8 bases from V and 1 base from J, leaving 11 bases between. The CDR3 loop spans 14 amino acids. Germline assignment: CDR1 MNHEY and CDR2 SVGAGI. CDR3 sequence (DNA): TGTGCCAGCGGGGGACTCCTGAACACCGGGGAGCTGTTTTTT. Translation gives CASGGLLNTGELFF.

The rearrangement uses TRBV2 and TRBJ2-1; D is undetermined. V lost 3 bases and J lost 4, with 10 bases in between. The CDR3 sequence is 14 residues long. From germline, CDR1 is SNHLY and CDR2 FYNNEI. The DNA for the CDR3 is TGTGCCAGCAGTGATCGCGGTTTATACAATGAGCAGTTCTTC. Translated, it gives CASSDRGLYNEQFF.

This clone was seen once. The CDR3 loop is CASSSREVIDSPLHF. CDR3 DNA: TGCGCCAGCAGTAGCAGGGAAGTCATTGATTCACCCCTCCACTTT. The chain joins TRBV10-2 to TRBJ1-6; a weak D match, TRBD1 (5 bases). Trimming removed 5 bases from V and 8 bases from J, with 16 bases in between. The CDR3 contains 15 residues. The germline gives CDR1 WSHSY, CDR2 SAAADI.

The gene calls are TRBV7-9 and TRBJ1-6, with 10 bases aligning to TRBD1. The CDR3 contains 18 residues. CDR1 is SEHNR and CDR2 is FQNEAQ in the germline V gene (reference sequence). The J segment lost 6 bases and the V segment lost 2 bases, leaving 10 bases of the junction unmatched. The CDR3 region is CASSLNPRTGGGNSPLHF. The CDR3 coding sequence is TGTGCCAGCAGCTTAAATCCTAGGACAGGGGGTGGTAATTCACCCCTCCACTTT.

This sequence joins TRBV10-3 and TRBJ2-3; 8 bases are a match to TRBD2. Germline V CDR1 and CDR2: ENHRY, SYGVKD. The CDR3 is 14 amino acids. V lost 11 bases, J lost 4 bases, and 11 bases stayed unmatched. For the CDR3, the DNA is TGTGCCCCCAAGGAGCGGGAGAGTGCAGATACGCAGTATTTT. Its translation is CAPKERESADTQYF.

This chain links TRBV7-9 with TRBJ2-7; D is possibly TRBD2 (6 bases). V was clipped by 6 bases and J by 2 bases, with 20 bases between them. CDR1 SEHNR and CDR2 FQNEAQ come from the germline V gene (reference sequence). CDR3 size: 16 residues. The CDR3 reads CASSLLGGTLTYEQYF. The CDR3 DNA reads TGTGCCAGCAGTCTCCTGGGGGGTACGCTTACCTACGAGCAGTACTTC. The whole variable domain, filled in from reference TRBV7-9 and TRBJ2-7, reads DTGVSQNPRHKITKRGQNVTFRCDPISEHNRLYWYRQTLGQGPEFLTYFQNEAQLEKSRLLSDRFSAERPKGSFSTLEIQRTEQGDSAMYLCASSLLGGTLTYEQYFGPGTRLTVT.